The clone carrying this T cell receptor beta chain has more than one count but fewer than ten. No antigen is known for it. 5'RACE template switching produced TCR cDNA carrying a universal primer site and UMIs. One entry per CDR3 protein, called by TCRdb with MiXCR from the 5' RACE reads. The sample gives tens of thousands of distinct CDR3 sequences, approximately 7.5% of which show up once; around 38% is in the top ten. This sample is drawn from a study of T cells after yellow fever vaccination. Germline V gene lookup returns CDR1 KGHDR and CDR2 SFDVKD. Trimming left V 3 bases short and J 8 bases short, with 19 bases between. The CDR3 has 16 amino acids. Study results and caveats: The secondary response was weaker, and its peak arrived faster, on day 5 versus 15. FACS-sorted repertoires might harbor abundant contaminating clonotypes from the bulk population. Clonotypes found in both CD4 and CD8 compartments made up a small share.

The chain is built from TRBV24-1 and TRBJ2-1; the D gene is possibly TRBD2 (6 bases). The TCR sequence derives from a man aged 30-40 years who received the YFV17D yellow fever vaccine. The sequenced sample was CD8+ T cells sorted from PBMCs, obtained on the day of the yellow fever booster vaccination. The CDR3 region is CATSDRGGAPADEQFF. The CDR3 DNA sequence: TGTGCCACCAGTGATCGGGGCGGGGCCCCGGCAGATGAGCAGTTCTTC.